Below, one T cell receptor beta chain is given with its context. The CDR3 extends over 14 amino acids. The germline CDR1 and CDR2 sequences are SGHRS and YFSETQ. V was pared by 1 base and J by 7 bases, with 12 bases between. This specimen comes from a study of blood T cells in healthy people across ages. Then a second PCR, running about 6 to 12 cycles, was carried out with a sample-barcoded 5' primer and a J-beta primer mix. TCRdb fed the 5' RACE reads into MiXCR, producing one record per CDR3 protein. Here the sample spans around 800,000 distinct CDR3 sequences, under 55% being singletons. This chain uses TRBV5-1 with TRBJ2-1; no firm D call. The sample comprised blood. The receptor comes from a man aged 60 to 75 in good health. CDR3 bases: TGCGCCAGCAGCTTGATGGCGTCCCGAAATGAGCAGTTCTTC. Its translation: CASSLMASRNEQFF.